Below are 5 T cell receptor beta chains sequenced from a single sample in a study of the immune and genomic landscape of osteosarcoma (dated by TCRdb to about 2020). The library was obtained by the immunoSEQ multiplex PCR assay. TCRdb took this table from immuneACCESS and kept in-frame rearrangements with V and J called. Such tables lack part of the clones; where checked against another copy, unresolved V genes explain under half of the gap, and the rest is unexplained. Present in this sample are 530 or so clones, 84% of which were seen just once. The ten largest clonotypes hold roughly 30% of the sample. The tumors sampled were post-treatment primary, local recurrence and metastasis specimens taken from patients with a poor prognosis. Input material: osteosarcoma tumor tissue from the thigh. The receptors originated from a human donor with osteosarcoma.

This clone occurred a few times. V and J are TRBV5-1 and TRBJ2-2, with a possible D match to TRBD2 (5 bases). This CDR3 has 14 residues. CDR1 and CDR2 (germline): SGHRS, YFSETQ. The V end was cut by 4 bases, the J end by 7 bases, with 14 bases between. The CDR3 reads CASSVYPGSGELFF. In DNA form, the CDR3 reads TGCGCCAGCAGCGTTTACCCGGGAAGCGGGGAGCTGTTTTTT.

The CDR3 loop is CASSLATGTDNSPLHF. For the CDR3, the DNA is TGTGCCAGCAGCTTAGCCACCGGGACGGATAATTCACCCCTCCACTTT. V usage is TRBV7-2 and J usage is TRBJ1-6; possibly TRBD1 for D (5 bases). The germline V gene has CDR1 SGHTA and CDR2 FQGNSA. Trimming took off 0 bases at V and 5 bases at J, with 11 bases between the two ends. CDR3 size: 16 residues.

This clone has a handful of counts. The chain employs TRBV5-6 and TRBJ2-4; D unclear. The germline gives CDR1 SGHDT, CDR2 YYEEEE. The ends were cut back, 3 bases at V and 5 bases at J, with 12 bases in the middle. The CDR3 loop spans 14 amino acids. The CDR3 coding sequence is TGTGCCAGCAGCTCGGGTAGCCAAGAAAACATTCAGTACTTC. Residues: CASSSGSQENIQYF.

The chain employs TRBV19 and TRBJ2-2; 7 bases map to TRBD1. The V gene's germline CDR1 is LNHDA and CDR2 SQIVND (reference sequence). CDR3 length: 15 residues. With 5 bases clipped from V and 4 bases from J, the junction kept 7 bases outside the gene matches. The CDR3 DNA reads TGTGCCAGTAGTTGGGGGACAGTCGCCACCGGGGAGCTGTTTTTT. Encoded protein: CASSWGTVATGELFF.

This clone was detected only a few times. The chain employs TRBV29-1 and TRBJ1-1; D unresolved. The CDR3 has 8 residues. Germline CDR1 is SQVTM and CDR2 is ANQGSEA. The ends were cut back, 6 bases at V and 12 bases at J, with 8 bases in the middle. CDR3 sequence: CSVGRSFF. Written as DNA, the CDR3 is TGCAGCGTGGGCAGGTCTTTCTTT.